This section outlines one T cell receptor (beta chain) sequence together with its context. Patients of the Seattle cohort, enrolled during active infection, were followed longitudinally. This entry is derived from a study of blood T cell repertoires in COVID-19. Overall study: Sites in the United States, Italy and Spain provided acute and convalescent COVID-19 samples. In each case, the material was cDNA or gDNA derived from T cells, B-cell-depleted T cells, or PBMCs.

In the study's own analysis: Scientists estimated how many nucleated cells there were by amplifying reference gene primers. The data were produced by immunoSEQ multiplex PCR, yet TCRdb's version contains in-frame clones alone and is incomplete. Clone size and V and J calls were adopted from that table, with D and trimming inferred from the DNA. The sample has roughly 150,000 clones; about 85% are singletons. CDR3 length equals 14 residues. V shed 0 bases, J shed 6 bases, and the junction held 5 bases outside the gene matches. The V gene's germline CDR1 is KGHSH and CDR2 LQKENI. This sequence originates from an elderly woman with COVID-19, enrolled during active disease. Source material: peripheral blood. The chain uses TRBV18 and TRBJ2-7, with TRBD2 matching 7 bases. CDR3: CASSPPGGAGEQYF. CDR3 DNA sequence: TGTGCCAGCTCACCACCGGGAGGGGCTGGCGAGCAGTACTTC.